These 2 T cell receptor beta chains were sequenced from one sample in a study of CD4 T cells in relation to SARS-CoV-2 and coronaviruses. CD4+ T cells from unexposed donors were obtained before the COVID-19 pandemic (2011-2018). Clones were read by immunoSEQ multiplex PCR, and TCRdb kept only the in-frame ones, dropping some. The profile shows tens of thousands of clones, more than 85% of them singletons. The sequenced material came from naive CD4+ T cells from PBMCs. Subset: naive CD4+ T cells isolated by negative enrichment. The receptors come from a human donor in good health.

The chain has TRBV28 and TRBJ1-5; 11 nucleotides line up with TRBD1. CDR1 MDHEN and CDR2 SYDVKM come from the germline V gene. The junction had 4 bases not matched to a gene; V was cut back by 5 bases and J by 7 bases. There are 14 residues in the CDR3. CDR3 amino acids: CASSPGTGGQPQHF. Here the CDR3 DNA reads TGTGCCAGCAGTCCGGGGACAGGGGGACAGCCCCAGCATTTT.

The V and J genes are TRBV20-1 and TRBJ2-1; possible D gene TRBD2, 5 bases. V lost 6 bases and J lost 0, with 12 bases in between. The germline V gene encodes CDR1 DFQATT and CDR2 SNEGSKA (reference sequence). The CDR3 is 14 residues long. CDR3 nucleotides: TGCAGTGCCAGTACTGGGAGCTCCTACAATGAGCAGTTCTTC. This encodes CSASTGSSYNEQFF.